This is a list of T cell receptor beta chains from one sample in a study of blood T cell repertoires in COVID-19. Assay: immunoSEQ multiplex PCR; the TCRdb copy retains only in-frame clones and omits some. The sample shows some 200,000 clones, under 90% of them seen only once. Input material: PBMCs or T cells enriched from blood (not recorded which). These receptor sequences come from a woman between 50 and 59 years old with acute COVID-19. The CDR3 runs from the conserved cysteine through the conserved F or W. D genes are given only for firm matches. The size field is filled for only some rows; it gives once, few, many or a size class.

v_call	clone_size	d_call	j_call	cdr3_aa	cdr3_nt
TRBV19	.	.	TRBJ2-3	CASLGTTGADTQYF	TGTGCCAGTCTGGGGACAACGGGCGCAGATACGCAGTATTTT
TRBV9	.	.	TRBJ2-3	CASSLTPGTDTQYF	TGTGCCAGCAGCCTAACCCCGGGCACAGATACGCAGTATTTT
TRBV10-3	.	TRBD2	TRBJ2-2	CAISAGTSGSHGELFF	TGTGCCATCAGTGCCGGGACTAGCGGGAGTCACGGGGAGCTGTTTTTT
TRBV19	few	.	TRBJ2-1	CASSITAGLNEQFF	TGTGCCAGTAGTATCACGGCAGGACTCAATGAGCAGTTCTTC
TRBV9	.	TRBD1	TRBJ2-7	CASSVGQGTYEQYF	TGTGCCAGCAGCGTAGGACAGGGAACCTACGAGCAGTACTTC
TRBV24-1	once	TRBD1	TRBJ2-7	CATSDAGTGGTYEQYF	TGTGCCACCAGTGATGCCGGGACAGGGGGCACCTACGAGCAGTACTTC
TRBV5-6	few	.	TRBJ1-3	CASSVQGNTIYF	TGTGCCAGCAGCGTACAGGGAAACACCATATATTTT
TRBV13	.	TRBD1	TRBJ1-1	CASSLRQGVMNTEAFF	TGTGCCAGCAGCTTACGACAGGGGGTCATGAACACTGAAGCTTTCTTT
TRBV19	.	.	TRBJ1-5	CASSIFREESNQPQHF	TGTGCCAGTAGTATTTTCAGGGAGGAATCTAATCAGCCCCAGCATTTT
TRBV18	.	.	TRBJ2-7	CASSPPQGRFHEQYF	TGTGCCAGCTCACCCCCCCAGGGAAGATTCCACGAGCAGTACTTC
TRBV7-3	once	TRBD1	TRBJ2-1	CASSSGQGRNEQFF	TGTGCCAGCAGCTCGGGACAGGGTCGCAATGAGCAGTTCTTC
TRBV14	.	.	TRBJ1-3	CASSQGPWAAAGNTIYF	TGTGCCAGCAGCCAAGGGCCATGGGCAGCCGCTGGAAACACCATATATTTT
TRBV19	.	.	TRBJ1-3	CASSRPGQPSSGNTIYF	TGTGCCAGTAGTAGGCCCGGACAGCCGAGCTCTGGAAACACCATATATTTT
TRBV12-2	.	.	TRBJ1-4	CASRPKRRGRRLFF	TGTGCAAGTCGCCCTAAACGCAGGGGAAGAAGACTGTTTTTT
TRBV29-1	.	TRBD1	TRBJ1-1	CSVVLQGALNTEAFF	TGCAGCGTTGTGTTACAGGGGGCCTTGAACACTGAAGCTTTCTTT
TRBV12-3/TRBV12-4	.	.	TRBJ1-3	CASSSPGGNTIYF	TGTGCCAGCAGTTCCCCAGGGGGAAACACCATATATTTT
TRBV28	.	TRBD2	TRBJ2-1	CASITSGGYNEQFF	TGTGCCAGCATAACTAGCGGGGGCTACAATGAGCAGTTCTTC
TRBV5-1	.	.	TRBJ2-1	CASSSQGTYNEQFF	TGCGCCAGCAGCTCACAGGGCACCTACAATGAGCAGTTCTTC
TRBV4-2	.	TRBD1	TRBJ2-7	CASSQAGQGAYEQYF	TGTGCCAGCAGCCAAGCCGGCCAGGGGGCCTACGAGCAGTACTTC
TRBV5-1	.	.	TRBJ2-5	CASSLGYHRVQETQYF	TGCGCCAGCAGCTTGGGGTACCACAGGGTCCAAGAGACCCAGTACTTC
TRBV4-1	.	TRBD1	TRBJ1-3	CASSQGTGSTGNTIYF	TGCGCCAGCAGCCAAGGGACAGGGTCGACTGGAAACACCATATATTTT
TRBV6-5	.	TRBD1	TRBJ1-1	CASSRTGGATEAFF	TGTGCCAGCAGCAGGACAGGGGGCGCAACTGAAGCTTTCTTT
TRBV7-2	.	.	TRBJ1-5	CASSLQGTNSNQPQHF	TGTGCCAGCAGCTTACAGGGGACAAATAGCAATCAGCCCCAGCATTTT
TRBV9	.	TRBD1	TRBJ2-7	CASSSRGYMGEQYF	TGTGCCAGCAGCTCCAGGGGGTATATGGGGGAGCAGTACTTC
TRBV28	once	.	TRBJ1-3	CASSPTRGGNTIYF	TGTGCCAGCAGTCCCACTCGGGGGGGAAACACCATATATTTT
TRBV7-3	.	.	TRBJ2-3	CASSFGAGSGLSTDTQYF	TGTGCCAGCAGCTTTGGGGCGGGAAGCGGACTAAGCACAGATACGCAGTATTTT
TRBV2	.	TRBD1	TRBJ1-1	CASTEQGPLNTEAFF	TGTGCCAGCACCGAACAGGGGCCCCTGAACACTGAAGCTTTCTTT
TRBV3-1/TRBV3-2	.	.	TRBJ2-7	CASSQANRDEQYF	TGTGCCAGCAGCCAAGCGAACAGAGACGAGCAGTACTTC